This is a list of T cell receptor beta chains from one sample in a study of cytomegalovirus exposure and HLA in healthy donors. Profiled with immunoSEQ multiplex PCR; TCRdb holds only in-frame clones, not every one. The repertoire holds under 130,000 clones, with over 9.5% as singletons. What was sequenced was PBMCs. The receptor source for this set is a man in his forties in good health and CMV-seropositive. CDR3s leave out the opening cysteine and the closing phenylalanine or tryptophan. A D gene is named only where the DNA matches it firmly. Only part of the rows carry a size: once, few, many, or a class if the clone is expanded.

ASSINTAGNTIY	once	-	TRBV19
ASSRDRGNEKLF	-	TRBD1	TRBV6-4
ASSQERVGETQY	few	-	TRBV4-1
SVLGQGGTEAF	few	TRBD1	TRBV29-1
ASSPRTGGWNTEAF	few	TRBD1	TRBV9
ASNSQREVGYNEQF	few	TRBD2	TRBV9
ASTEDRVRDTQY	-	TRBD1	TRBV19
ASSFGGTTYNEQF	-	-	TRBV5-1
ASSLGTSGRDTQY	-	TRBD2	TRBV27
ASSNSGTSISNQPQH	-	-	TRBV7-2
ASSPSTGGRNTEAF	few	TRBD1	TRBV11-2
ASSLATSTDTQY	few	-	TRBV27
ASSLDGQGGTDTQY	few	TRBD1	TRBV5-4
ASSLGLAGGRADTQY	-	TRBD2	TRBV5-1
ASSTQGGSNYGYT	few	-	TRBV6-5
ASTPGIGSAIEQY	few	-	TRBV5-1
ASSLTGEANVLT	-	TRBD1	TRBV7-9
ASSPGTEQGTQY	-	TRBD1	TRBV5-1
ASSLGLARTGELF	few	TRBD2	TRBV4-1
ASSEGLGAQY	-	-	TRBV2
ASSSQLGTSGVFRAYNEQF	-	TRBD2	TRBV13
ASSSPTSGDLQY	few	TRBD2	TRBV5-4
ASSLSGRGETQY	-	TRBD2	TRBV6-1
SVRAGRGYGYT	few	-	TRBV29-1
SVEGGGNTIY	-	-	TRBV29-1
ASSEAGGNQPQH	-	-	TRBV9
ASSLDRGDEQY	-	TRBD1	TRBV5-1
ASSQAGGGRAAFYEQY	-	TRBD2	TRBV14
ASSLAGVLNTEAF	-	-	TRBV5-5
ASSQVFGVSSYNEQF	-	-	TRBV14
ATSRVSDTQY	few	-	TRBV15
ASSSPAGGTYEQY	-	TRBD2	TRBV19
ASSLGTSYEQY	few	-	TRBV27
AIAGYDEQY	-	-	TRBV10-3
ASSHGYGRGGYEQY	few	TRBD2	TRBV7-2
ASSYRVKPMETQY	-	-	TRBV6-6
ASSQDSNTEAF	-	-	TRBV4-2
ASSGGLAGVGDTQY	-	TRBD2	TRBV9
ASSLPGSGANVLT	few	-	TRBV11-2
ASRKGLAGGEQY	-	TRBD2	TRBV2
ASSSSGTSTFST	-	-	TRBV7-9
ACSWGPDTQY	few	-	TRBV6-1
ASSLEGRVTGELF	few	-	TRBV27
ASSSRTGGRETQY	few	TRBD1	TRBV7-6
ASTLEGGQTYEQY	few	-	TRBV6-5
ASSVLGTPKETQY	-	-	TRBV2
ASSDPGRGAETQY	few	TRBD2	TRBV6-1
ASSSGVAGYNEQF	-	TRBD2	TRBV5-1
ASTLGLSNTEAF	few	-	TRBV19
ASSFQEAYEQY	-	-	TRBV7-2
ASSFSSGYRGELF	-	-	TRBV5-1
ASSLGQGVEAF	-	TRBD1	TRBV7-3
ASKGRPFTDTQY	-	-	TRBV27
ASSLERGLDTQY	-	-	TRBV11-2
ASSLERGAGELF	-	-	TRBV11-2